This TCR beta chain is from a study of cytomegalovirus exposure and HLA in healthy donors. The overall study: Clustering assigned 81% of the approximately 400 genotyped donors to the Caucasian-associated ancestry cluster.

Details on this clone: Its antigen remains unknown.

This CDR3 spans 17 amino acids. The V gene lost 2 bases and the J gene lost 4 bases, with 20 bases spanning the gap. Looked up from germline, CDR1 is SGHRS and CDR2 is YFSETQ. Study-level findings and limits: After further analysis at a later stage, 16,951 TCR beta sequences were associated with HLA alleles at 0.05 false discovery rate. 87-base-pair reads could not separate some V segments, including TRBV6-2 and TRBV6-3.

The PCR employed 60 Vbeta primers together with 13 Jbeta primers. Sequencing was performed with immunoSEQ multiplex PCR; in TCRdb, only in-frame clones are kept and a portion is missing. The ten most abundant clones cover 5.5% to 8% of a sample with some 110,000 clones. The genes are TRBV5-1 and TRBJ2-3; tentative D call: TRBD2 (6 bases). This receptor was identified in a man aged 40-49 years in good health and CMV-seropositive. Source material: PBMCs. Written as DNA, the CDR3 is TGCGCCAGCAGCTTATTCGGGAGATTTGAAGTAGCAGATACGCAGTATTTT. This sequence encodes CASSLFGRFEVADTQYF.